This T cell receptor beta chain was sequenced for a study of blood T cell repertoires in COVID-19. As for the study in general: The analysed material was cDNA or gDNA that came from T cells, B-cell-depleted T cells, or PBMCs.

The method was immunoSEQ multiplex PCR; TCRdb's version includes in-frame clones alone and lacks a portion of them. The sample lists about 250,000 clones, approximately 80% occurring once. The germline CDR1 and CDR2 sequences are LNHDA and SQIVND (reference sequence). The J segment lost 2 bases and the V segment lost 4 bases, leaving 8 bases of the junction unmatched. This CDR3 region has 16 residues. The sequenced material came from peripheral blood. This receptor was obtained from an elderly man with acute or convalescent COVID-19. This chain joins TRBV19 and TRBJ2-5; 9 positions agree with TRBD1. CDR3 DNA: TGTGCCAGTAGTAACCAGGGACAGGGACTACAAGAGACCCAGTACTTC. Translation: CASSNQGQGLQETQYF.